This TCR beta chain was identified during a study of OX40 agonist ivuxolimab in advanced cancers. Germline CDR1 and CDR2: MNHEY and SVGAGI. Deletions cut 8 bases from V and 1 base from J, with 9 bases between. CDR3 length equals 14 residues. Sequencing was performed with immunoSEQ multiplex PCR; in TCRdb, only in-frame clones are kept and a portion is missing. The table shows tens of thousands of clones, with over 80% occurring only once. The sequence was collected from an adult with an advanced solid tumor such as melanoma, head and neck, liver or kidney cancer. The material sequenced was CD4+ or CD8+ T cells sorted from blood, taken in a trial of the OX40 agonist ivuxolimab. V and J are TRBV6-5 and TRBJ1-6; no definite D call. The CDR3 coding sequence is TGTGCCAGCCGCGGGATGTCCTATAATTCACCCCTCCACTTT. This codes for CASRGMSYNSPLHF.